Shown below are 30 T cell receptor beta chains from a single sample sequenced in a study of blood T cell repertoires in COVID-19 (dated by TCRdb to the early 2020s). Receptor libraries were prepared by the immunoSEQ multiplex PCR assay. This is the immuneACCESS table as TCRdb keeps it, with only in-frame sequences that have V and J called. A part of the clones is gone; compared with another copy, unresolved V genes explain less than half, and the rest is unexplained. The sample includes about 58,000 clones, with approximately 91% observed a single time. The top ten clones comprise 14% of the sample. The sample was peripheral blood. Source of these receptors: a woman aged 60 to 75 with active COVID-19.

The chain has TRBV3-1 (or the pseudogene TRBV3-2) and TRBJ1-2, with D maybe TRBD1 (6 bases). CDR1 is LGHDT and CDR2 is YNNKEL in the germline V gene (reference sequence). There are 15 residues in the CDR3. The V end was cut by 4 bases, the J end by 1 base, with 13 bases between. This CDR3 is CASSRGQILNYGYTF. The CDR3 coding sequence is TGTGCCAGCAGCCGCGGACAGATACTTAACTATGGCTACACCTTC.

The V gene is TRBV4-1, the J gene TRBJ2-1; D perhaps matches TRBD2 (5 bases). V was trimmed by 3 bases and J by 5 bases, leaving 14 bases between them. The CDR3 spans 15 residues. Germline CDR1 and CDR2: MGHRA and YSYEKL. DNA for the CDR3: TGCGCCAGCAGCCATCCCGGTCGAGGGAACAATGAGCAGTTCTTC. Translated: CASSHPGRGNNEQFF.

The chain uses TRBV12-3 or TRBV12-4 and TRBJ1-2; no definite D call. Trimming removed 5 bases at V and 7 bases at J, with 11 bases between. The CDR3 runs 12 residues. The CDR3 loop is CASSLPGVGYTF. The CDR3 DNA sequence: TGTGCCAGCAGTCTCCCGGGTGTTGGCTACACCTTC.

In its sample, this clone was seen once. The chain recombines TRBV7-8 with TRBJ2-2, with TRBD1 as a possible D gene (6 bases). Germline V gene lookup returns CDR1 SGHVS and CDR2 FQNEAQ. CDR3 length equals 17 residues. Deletions cut 2 bases from V and 6 bases from J, with 19 bases between. CDR3 nucleotide sequence: TGTGCCAGCAGCTTAAATTACGGCAGGGGCTCCTCCGGGGAGCTGTTTTTT. It translates to CASSLNYGRGSSGELFF.

The chain employs TRBV4-3 and TRBJ2-7, with a tentative D call TRBD1 (6 bases). Germline V lookup: CDR1 LGHNA, CDR2 YSLEER. Trimming removed 0 bases from V and 3 bases from J, with 6 bases in between. The CDR3 covers 13 residues. CDR3 sequence reads: CASSQEQGYEQYF. The CDR3 coding sequence is TGCGCCAGCAGCCAAGAACAGGGCTACGAGCAGTACTTC.

The V and J genes are TRBV11-2 and TRBJ2-1; D remains unclear. CDR1 is SGHAT, CDR2 FQNNGV, per germline. V shed 5 bases and J shed 10 bases, with 15 bases lying between them. The CDR3 runs 13 residues. The CDR3 is CASSKETVGEQFF. The CDR3 DNA reads as TGTGCCAGCAGCAAAGAGACCGTCGGGGAGCAGTTCTTC.

The table lists this clone with a few counts. The chain recombines TRBV10-3 with TRBJ1-2, with a possible D match to TRBD1 (5 bases). The V gene lost 2 bases and the J gene lost 5 bases, with 9 bases spanning the gap. CDR1 is ENHRY, CDR2 SYGVKD, per germline. The CDR3 extends over 13 amino acids. The CDR3 loop is CAISEGADYGYTF. The CDR3 DNA reads TGTGCCATCAGTGAGGGGGCAGATTATGGCTACACCTTC.

The J gene is TRBJ1-2, the V gene TRBV15; no firm D call. V was pared by 0 bases and J by 8 bases, with 10 bases between. This CDR3 spans 13 amino acids. Germline CDR1 LNHNV, CDR2 YYDKDF (reference sequence). The CDR3 DNA is TGTGCCACCAGCAGAGATAAGGCAGGCGGCTACACCTTC. It encodes CATSRDKAGGYTF.

This sequence joins TRBV7-3 and TRBJ2-6; the D gene is possibly TRBD1 (6 bases). V was pared by 1 base and J by 4 bases, with 17 bases between. Germline V CDR1 and CDR2: SGHTA, FQGTGA. The CDR3 runs to 18 residues. CDR3 protein: CASSLNPRGSQGANVLTF. In DNA, the CDR3 is TGTGCCAGCAGCTTAAATCCAAGGGGGTCGCAAGGGGCCAACGTCCTGACTTTC.

This clone qualifies as medium-sized. The rearrangement joins TRBV9 to TRBJ1-1; maybe TRBD1 (5 bases). CDR1 is SGDLS, CDR2 YYNGEE, per germline. CDR3 length equals 14 residues. V lost 0 bases and J lost 0, with 6 bases in between. The CDR3 is CASSVGQLNTEAFF. The CDR3 bases are TGTGCCAGCAGCGTAGGACAGTTGAACACTGAAGCTTTCTTT.

The genes are TRBV4-2 and TRBJ1-1, with 11 bases matching TRBD1. With V trimmed by 2 bases and J by 11 bases, 16 bases remained unmatched. The germline gives CDR1 LGHNA, CDR2 YNFKEQ. CDR3 length: 17 amino acids. The CDR3 region is CASSQTHPPGQGVGAFF. The CDR3 nucleotides read TGTGCCAGCAGCCAAACTCACCCTCCGGGACAGGGGGTGGGGGCTTTCTTT.

The chain is built from TRBV10-2 and TRBJ2-1; D call uncertain. Germline values: CDR1 WSHSY, CDR2 SAAADI. CDR3 length: 15 amino acids. The V gene lost 2 bases and the J gene lost 4 bases, with 12 bases spanning the gap. The chain's CDR3 is CASSEVVGDYNEQFF. CDR3 DNA sequence: TGCGCCAGCAGTGAGGTAGTCGGTGATTACAATGAGCAGTTCTTC.

This chain joins TRBV30 and TRBJ1-5; possibly TRBD1 for D (5 bases). V was trimmed by 0 bases and J by 5 bases, leaving 8 bases between them. Germline CDR1 reads GTSNPN; CDR2 reads SVGIG (reference sequence). The CDR3 has 13 amino acids. This CDR3 is CAWSVQGDQPQHF. The CDR3 nucleotides are TGTGCCTGGAGTGTACAAGGGGATCAGCCCCAGCATTTT.

The J gene is TRBJ1-5, the V gene TRBV6-1, with D perhaps matching TRBD1 (5 bases). The CDR3 runs 13 residues. Germline-derived CDR1 and CDR2 are MNHNS and SASEGT. V dropped 2 bases and J dropped 6 bases, with 8 bases sitting between them. The DNA of the CDR3 is TGTGCCAGCAGTGAATCGGGGGTTCAGCCCCAGCATTTT. It encodes CASSESGVQPQHF.

J is TRBJ2-6 and V is TRBV18; D may be TRBD1 (6 bases). Trimming removed 6 bases at V and 2 bases at J, with 11 bases between. The CDR3 contains 15 residues. Germline CDR1 is KGHSH and CDR2 is LQKENI. CDR3 sequence: CASSPGGAGANVLTF. DNA for the CDR3: TGTGCCAGCTCGCCTGGGGGCGCTGGGGCCAACGTCCTGACTTTC.

V is TRBV5-1 and J is TRBJ2-7; D is possibly TRBD2 (5 bases). Germline CDR1 reads SGHRS; CDR2 reads YFSETQ. This CDR3 is 14 amino acids long. V lost 0 bases and J lost 4, with 11 bases in between. CDR3 protein: CASSLVEGAYEQYF. The CDR3 DNA is TGCGCCAGCAGCTTGGTAGAGGGCGCGTACGAGCAGTACTTC.

The rearrangement links TRBV6-4 to TRBJ2-1; 13 nucleotides align to TRBD2. This CDR3 has 15 amino acids. Germline V CDR1 and CDR2: MRHNA, SNTAGT. V was clipped by 5 bases and J by 9 bases; unmatched bases: 7. As DNA, the CDR3 is TGTGCCAGCAGTCCCGGACTAGCGGGGGAGGGTGAGCAGTTCTTC. This sequence encodes CASSPGLAGEGEQFF.

The chain combines TRBV7-6 with TRBJ2-1; 10 bases fit TRBD2. The V segment lost 3 bases and the J segment 7 bases; nucleotides outside the gene matches: 9. In germline, CDR1 is SGHVS, CDR2 FNYEAQ. This CDR3 contains 16 residues. This chain's CDR3 is CASSLISGGVGNEQFF. In DNA form, the CDR3 reads TGTGCCAGCAGCTTGATAAGCGGGGGGGTCGGGAATGAGCAGTTCTTC.

This sequence joins TRBV3-1 (or the pseudogene TRBV3-2) and TRBJ1-1; no firm D call. The CDR3 runs to 16 residues. The V gene lost 0 bases and the J gene lost 4 bases, with 15 bases spanning the gap. CDR1 and CDR2 (germline): LGHDT, YNNKEL (reference sequence). The DNA of the CDR3 is TGTGCCAGCAGCCAAGATAAGGCAGGACTAGGCACTGAAGCTTTCTTT. This gives the protein CASSQDKAGLGTEAFF.

The chain combines TRBV6-2 or TRBV6-3 with TRBJ2-5; no reliable D call. Germline V gene lookup returns CDR1 MNHEY and CDR2 SVGEGT. Trimming took 5 bases from V and 2 from J, leaving 15 bases between them. CDR3 length equals 15 residues. This CDR3 is CASSDPRARQETQYF. The CDR3 bases are TGTGCCAGCAGTGACCCCCGAGCCAGGCAAGAGACCCAGTACTTC.

DNA of the CDR3: TGTGCCAGCAGGGAGGGTGCGCTAGGGACCCAGTACTTC. Translation: CASREGALGTQYF. J is TRBJ2-5 and V is TRBV12-3 or TRBV12-4; the D gene is possibly TRBD2 (6 bases). With 6 bases removed from V and 7 bases from J, the gap between germline ends came to 15 bases. The CDR3 covers 13 residues.

This chain connects TRBV25-1 to TRBJ1-1, with D perhaps matching TRBD1 (5 bases). This CDR3 comprises 16 residues. In germline, CDR1 is MGHDK, CDR2 SYGVNS. V lost 3 bases, J lost 1 base, and 15 bases lay in between. The CDR3 is CASSDRGGSGNTEAFF. CDR3 sequence (DNA): TGTGCCAGCAGTGATCGGGGGGGATCGGGGAACACTGAAGCTTTCTTT.

The gene calls are TRBV27 and TRBJ2-3; possible D gene TRBD1, 5 bases. CDR3 length: 14 amino acids. Germline lookup yields CDR1 MNHEY and CDR2 SMNVEV (reference sequence). Trimming pared 3 bases from V and 0 bases from J, leaving 7 bases between. In DNA, the CDR3 is TGTGCCAGCAGTTTTGACAGAAGCACAGATACGCAGTATTTT. Translated, it gives CASSFDRSTDTQYF.

The chain combines TRBV5-1 with TRBJ2-7; 8 positions agree with TRBD1. From germline, CDR1 is SGHRS and CDR2 YFSETQ. J lost 1 base, V lost 7 bases, and 1 base had no gene match. The CDR3 is 12 amino acids. The DNA for the CDR3 is TGCGCCAGCGGACAGGGTTCCTACGAGCAGTACTTC. As protein: CASGQGSYEQYF.

The rearrangement uses TRBV29-1 and TRBJ2-7; 8 nucleotides line up with TRBD1. This CDR3 has 12 amino acids. Germline trimming cut 6 bases from V and 4 bases from J; bases unmatched to any gene: 5. Germline CDR1 and CDR2: SQVTM and ANQGSEA. This CDR3 reads CSVLDRVYEQYF. Written as DNA, the CDR3 is TGCAGCGTCCTGGACAGGGTTTACGAGCAGTACTTC.

The chain combines TRBV4-2 with TRBJ1-2; D gene uncertain. With 0 bases removed from V and 0 bases from J, the gap between germline ends came to 11 bases. Germline V gene data show CDR1 as LGHNA and CDR2 as YNFKEQ. There are 16 residues in the CDR3. The CDR3 bases are TGTGCCAGCAGCCAAGATCTAAGCTCTCCTAACTATGGCTACACCTTC. Translated: CASSQDLSSPNYGYTF.

The V gene is TRBV21-1, the J gene TRBJ2-1; the table's D call of TRBD1 was not tested on the DNA. TRBV21-1 represents a pseudogene. CDR3 length equals 15 residues. DNA of the CDR3: TGTGCCAGCAGCAAACCCGGGACAGAGTACGGTGAGCAGTTCTTC. Amino acids: CASSKPGTEYGEQFF.

The chain recombines TRBV27 with TRBJ1-6; the D gene is possibly TRBD1 (5 bases). Germline V gives CDR1 MNHEY, CDR2 SMNVEV (reference sequence). V was shortened by 6 bases and J by 9 bases, with 15 bases between the two germline ends. This CDR3 has 14 amino acids. The CDR3 sequence: CASSPWGESSPLHF. Here the CDR3 DNA reads TGTGCCAGCAGCCCTTGGGGGGAGAGTTCACCCCTCCACTTT.

This chain joins TRBV3-1 (or the pseudogene TRBV3-2) and TRBJ1-5; D ambiguous. CDR1 and CDR2 (germline): LGHDT, YNNKEL (reference sequence). The CDR3 totals 13 residues. Trimming shortened V by 0 bases and J by 3 bases, and 3 bases separated the two germline ends. The CDR3 loop is CASSQDNNQPQHF. CDR3 bases: TGTGCCAGCAGCCAAGACAACAATCAGCCCCAGCATTTT.

The chain joins TRBV6-2 or TRBV6-3 to TRBJ1-6; D gene uncertain. V was shortened by 2 bases and J by 4 bases, with 12 bases between the two germline ends. The germline gives CDR1 MNHEY, CDR2 SVGEGT. CDR3 length: 16 amino acids. CDR3 protein: CASSYNHGRYNSPLHF. CDR3 coding DNA: TGTGCCAGCAGTTACAACCACGGTCGGTATAATTCACCCCTCCACTTT.